This T cell receptor beta chain was recorded in a study of T cell responses to AZD1222 COVID-19 vaccine. Study conclusions and caveats: Baseline serology detected seropositivity in only 5 or 6 AZD1222 recipients. Females outnumbered males among donors, who were mostly white British; clonal diversity was possibly underestimated.

Method: immunoSEQ multiplex PCR; TCRdb's copy keeps in-frame clones and lacks some. The sample consists of 130,000 or so clones, 91% of them appearing once. To note about this clone: As yet, its antigen is unknown.

The sample here was peripheral blood, taken 28 days after the second dose of the MenACWY control vaccine. This receptor was taken from an adult who received the MenACWY meningococcal vaccine as a control.

The CDR3 spells CASSYGGPVMEKLFF. The CDR3 DNA reads as TGTGCCAGCAGTTACGGGGGGCCGGTGATGGAAAAACTGTTTTTT. The V call is TRBV6-5, the J call TRBJ1-4; weak D call: TRBD1 (6 bases). Germline V gene lookup returns CDR1 MNHEY and CDR2 SVGAGI. This CDR3 has 15 amino acids. Trimming removed 2 bases from V and 8 bases from J, with 15 bases in between.